This section outlines one T cell receptor (beta chain) sequence together with its context. The antigen is unknown. This sample was taken from a study of cytomegalovirus exposure and HLA in healthy donors. Findings and limits, study-wide: Most subjects had HLA-A and HLA-B alleles reportedly predicted accurately by TCR beta sequences.

PCR used 60 Vbeta primers and 13 Jbeta primers. The table came from immunoSEQ multiplex PCR; TCRdb's copy has only in-frame clones and leaves some out. The table lists approximately 80,000 clones. V lost 0 bases and J 8 bases, leaving 11 bases between the germline ends. CDR1 SGDLS and CDR2 YYNGEE come from the germline V gene. This CDR3 has 13 amino acids. What was sequenced was PBMCs. The V call is TRBV9, the J call TRBJ1-2; perhaps TRBD1 as D (6 bases). This clonotype originated in a man between 18 and 35 years old in good health and CMV-seropositive. The CDR3 loop reads CASSVGAGDGYTF. DNA of the CDR3: TGTGCCAGCAGCGTAGGAGCAGGGGACGGCTACACCTTC.